Listed below are T cell receptor beta chains from one sample, sequenced in a study of T cells in localized non-small cell lung cancer. The table came from immunoSEQ multiplex PCR; TCRdb's copy has only in-frame clones and leaves some out. The repertoire holds tens of thousands of clones, 88% seen once, with around a fifth in the top ten. The sample here was peripheral blood, taken before any cancer treatment. The origin of the receptors is a woman aged 35-75 years with stage I squamous cell lung carcinoma. Each CDR3 is given with its conserved first and last residue. The order of the fields is CDR3 DNA, CDR3 protein, V gene, J gene, clone size, D gene. A D gene is named only where the DNA matches it firmly. Not every row has a clone size; where given, it reads once, few, many or a size class.

DNA: TGTGCCAGCATCAACGGGGGGGCCAACACCGGGGAGCTGTTTTTT
CDR3: CASINGGANTGELFF
V: TRBV5-4
J: TRBJ2-2
size: .
D: TRBD2

DNA: TGTGCCAGCAGCTCTAGCTTACAGCGACGCTATGGCTACACCTTC
CDR3: CASSSSLQRRYGYTF
V: TRBV14
J: TRBJ1-2
size: .
D: .

DNA: TGTGCCAGTAGTTACGATCTTTGGTATGGCTACACCTTC
CDR3: CASSYDLWYGYTF
V: TRBV19
J: TRBJ1-2
size: .
D: .

DNA: TGTGCCAGCAGCTGGGATCAAGAGACCCAGTACTTC
CDR3: CASSWDQETQYF
V: TRBV7-9
J: TRBJ2-5
size: few
D: .

DNA: TGTGCCAGCAGTGAAGTTGTGTCAAAGGCCTACACCTTC
CDR3: CASSEVVSKAYTF
V: TRBV6-1
J: TRBJ1-2
size: .
D: .

DNA: TGTGCCAGCAGTGAATATCCGGACAATTCTGGCTACACCTTC
CDR3: CASSEYPDNSGYTF
V: TRBV6-1
J: TRBJ1-2
size: .
D: .

DNA: TGTGCCAGCAGCTCCTACGAGACCCAGTACTTC
CDR3: CASSSYETQYF
V: TRBV7-9
J: TRBJ2-5
size: .
D: .

DNA: TGTGCCAGCAGCCTCTGGACAGGGGCCGGTTTGAACACTGAAGCTTTCTTT
CDR3: CASSLWTGAGLNTEAFF
V: TRBV27
J: TRBJ1-1
size: .
D: TRBD1

DNA: TGTGCCAGCAGTTCGCCTCGGGACTCAAGCTCCTATAATTCACCCCTCCACTTT
CDR3: CASSSPRDSSSYNSPLHF
V: TRBV7-9
J: TRBJ1-6
size: .
D: .

DNA: TGTGCCAGCAGCTCCCACCCGGAGGAGAGGGCCAAGAACACTGAAGCTTTCTTT
CDR3: CASSSHPEERAKNTEAFF
V: TRBV21-1
J: TRBJ1-1
size: .
D: .

DNA: TGTGCCAGCAGCCCGACAGTTCGTTCACCCCTCCACTTT
CDR3: CASSPTVRSPLHF
V: TRBV6-5
J: TRBJ1-6
size: .
D: .

DNA: TGTGCCAGCAGTTACTCGATTCGGGCTGAGACCCAGTACTTC
CDR3: CASSYSIRAETQYF
V: TRBV6-5
J: TRBJ2-5
size: .
D: .

DNA: TGTGCCACCCGGGACAGGGGGCGCCCCGACGGCTACACCTTC
CDR3: CATRDRGRPDGYTF
V: TRBV19
J: TRBJ1-2
size: .
D: TRBD1

DNA: TGTGCCAGCAGGCGTAAACAGGGGCCCGGGGAGCTGTTTTTT
CDR3: CASRRKQGPGELFF
V: TRBV6-5
J: TRBJ2-2
size: .
D: TRBD1

DNA: TGTGCCAGTCAAGGGGGACAGGGGAACTCCTACGAGCAGTACTTC
CDR3: CASQGGQGNSYEQYF
V: TRBV6-1
J: TRBJ2-7
size: .
D: TRBD1

DNA: TGTGCCAGCAGCCCCCAGGGGGGGACAGGGCGCGCAGCTTTCTTT
CDR3: CASSPQGGTGRAAFF
V: TRBV7-2
J: TRBJ1-1
size: .
D: TRBD1

DNA: TGTGCCAGCAAGCCGACCCGGGGCCACCAAGAGACCCAGTACTTC
CDR3: CASKPTRGHQETQYF
V: TRBV6-5
J: TRBJ2-5
size: .
D: .

DNA: TGTGCCAGCAGCTTAACTAGCGGGGTAGACGAGCAGTACTTC
CDR3: CASSLTSGVDEQYF
V: TRBV7-9
J: TRBJ2-7
size: .
D: TRBD2

DNA: TGTGCCAGCAGTGACGGGGGACAGGTCATGTATCAGCCCCAGCATTTT
CDR3: CASSDGGQVMYQPQHF
V: TRBV6-4
J: TRBJ1-5
size: few
D: TRBD1

DNA: TGCAGCGCCGGGGTCAACACCGGGGAGCTGTTTTTT
CDR3: CSAGVNTGELFF
V: TRBV29-1
J: TRBJ2-2
size: .
D: .

DNA: TGTGCCAGCAGCTTAGATCGACTCCATGAGCAGTTCTTC
CDR3: CASSLDRLHEQFF
V: TRBV11-1
J: TRBJ2-1
size: .
D: .

DNA: TGCGCCAGCAGCCCTAGCGGGTCCCAAGAGACCCAGTACTTC
CDR3: CASSPSGSQETQYF
V: TRBV4-1
J: TRBJ2-5
size: .
D: TRBD2

DNA: TGCGCCAGCAGCCAACTGACGGGGACCTACGAGCAGTACTTC
CDR3: CASSQLTGTYEQYF
V: TRBV4-1
J: TRBJ2-7
size: once
D: .

DNA: TGTGCCAGCAGCTTGACAGGGGGGATTGAAGCTTTCTTT
CDR3: CASSLTGGIEAFF
V: TRBV7-9
J: TRBJ1-1
size: .
D: TRBD1

DNA: TGTGCCAGCGGTCAGGGGGCGGCTGGCTACACCTTC
CDR3: CASGQGAAGYTF
V: TRBV27
J: TRBJ1-2
size: .
D: TRBD1

DNA: TGTGCCAGCAGCCCATGGGGGGGGAGGGGGAGCAATCAGCCCCAGCATTTT
CDR3: CASSPWGGRGSNQPQHF
V: TRBV7-6
J: TRBJ1-5
size: .
D: .

DNA: TGCGCCAGCAGTATGGGAAGGGGCTTGAACACTGAAGCTTTCTTT
CDR3: CASSMGRGLNTEAFF
V: TRBV5-1
J: TRBJ1-1
size: .
D: .

DNA: TGTGCCTCGCCGACAGGGTCGGGCTATGGCTACACCTTC
CDR3: CASPTGSGYGYTF
V: TRBV30
J: TRBJ1-2
size: .
D: TRBD1

DNA: TGTGCTAGTGGTTTGGTCAATGAAGCTTTCTTT
CDR3: CASGLVNEAFF
V: TRBV12-5
J: TRBJ1-1
size: .
D: .

DNA: TGTGCCAGCAGCTTACTCGCGACACTAGATGAGCAGTTCTTC
CDR3: CASSLLATLDEQFF
V: TRBV7-9
J: TRBJ2-1
size: .
D: .

DNA: TGTGCCAGCTCACCACAGGGGGCAAATGGCTACACCTTC
CDR3: CASSPQGANGYTF
V: TRBV18
J: TRBJ1-2
size: .
D: TRBD1

DNA: TGCGCCAGCAGCCAAGAAGGTCCCCCCTACGAGCAGTACTTC
CDR3: CASSQEGPPYEQYF
V: TRBV4-1
J: TRBJ2-7
size: .
D: .

DNA: TGTGCCAGCAGTCTACGGACAGGCAACTATGGCTACACCTTC
CDR3: CASSLRTGNYGYTF
V: TRBV2
J: TRBJ1-2
size: .
D: TRBD1

DNA: TGCGCCAGCAGCCAAGAGGGGACAGGGACACCCTACGAGCAGTACTTC
CDR3: CASSQEGTGTPYEQYF
V: TRBV4-1
J: TRBJ2-7
size: .
D: TRBD1

DNA: TGTGCCAGCAGCTTGGAAAAGCTCGGCGGGGAGCTGTTTTTT
CDR3: CASSLEKLGGELFF
V: TRBV5-4
J: TRBJ2-2
size: .
D: .

DNA: TGCGCCAGCAGTGGGGATCAAGAGACCCAGTACTTC
CDR3: CASSGDQETQYF
V: TRBV10-1
J: TRBJ2-5
size: once
D: .

DNA: TGTGCCAGCAGGAACTATCGGGGGAACACTGAAGCTTTCTTT
CDR3: CASRNYRGNTEAFF
V: TRBV7-3
J: TRBJ1-1
size: .
D: .

DNA: TGTGCCTGGAGTGGGGGACAGGGGAGTGGTGAAGCTTTCTTT
CDR3: CAWSGGQGSGEAFF
V: TRBV30
J: TRBJ1-1
size: .
D: TRBD1

DNA: TGCGCCAGCAGCTTGGCCTTGGGGGCTGGCTACACCTTC
CDR3: CASSLALGAGYTF
V: TRBV5-1
J: TRBJ1-2
size: .
D: .

DNA: TGTGCCAGCTCACCAGACACCGACTATGGCTACACCTTC
CDR3: CASSPDTDYGYTF
V: TRBV18
J: TRBJ1-2
size: .
D: .

DNA: TGTGCCAGCAGTGAATTTGGAGCAGCTTCTAATGAAAAACTGTTTTTT
CDR3: CASSEFGAASNEKLFF
V: TRBV25-1
J: TRBJ1-4
size: .
D: .